This T cell receptor (beta chain) was recorded in a study of blood T cell repertoires in COVID-19. Study in general: COVID-19 samples from acute and convalescent phases originated in the United States, Italy and Spain.

Germline values: CDR1 SGHTA, CDR2 FQGNSA. The CDR3 totals 19 residues. V gave up 5 bases and J gave up 1 base; unmatched junction bases: 14. The data were produced by immunoSEQ multiplex PCR, yet TCRdb's version contains in-frame clones alone and is incomplete. This sample has 110,000 to 150,000 clones; 80% occur once, and the top ten carry 5%. The chain couples TRBV7-2 to TRBJ2-5, with 12 bases identical to TRBD2. The TCR originated in a woman aged 45-65 years with acute or convalescent COVID-19. Sequencing was carried out using peripheral blood. The CDR3 DNA is TGTGCCAGCAGCGGAGAGATCACTAGCGGGGGGCCCAGCCAAGAGACCCAGTACTTC. Its protein is CASSGEITSGGPSQETQYF.